Shown below are 32 T cell receptor beta chains from a single sample sequenced in a study of shared clonotypes between healthy human individuals. Measured with immunoSEQ multiplex PCR; TCRdb has only the in-frame clones, and not every one. Among nearly 1,000,000 clones listed, over 60% were seen once. The specimen was memory CD4+ T cells sorted from blood. The subset: CD45RA-negative fraction. These receptors were taken from a man younger than 35 in good health.

The chain combines TRBV30 with TRBJ1-6; 9 bases agree with TRBD1. The V gene end was trimmed by 1 base and the J gene end by 10 bases; junction bases not matched to a gene: 8. CDR3 size: 15 residues. Germline V gene lookup returns CDR1 GTSNPN and CDR2 SVGIG (reference sequence). CDR3 protein: CAWSDLDRGGSPLHF. The CDR3 DNA reads as TGTGCCTGGAGTGATCTGGACAGGGGAGGGTCACCCCTCCACTTT. The full variable domain, rest sourced from reference TRBV30 and TRBJ1-6, is SQTIHQWPATLVQPVGSPLSLECTVEGTSNPNLYWYRQAAGRGLQLLFYSVGIGQISSEVPQNLSASRPQDRQFILSSKKLLLSDSGFYLCAWSDLDRGGSPLHFGNGTRLTVT.

This chain connects TRBV5-8 to TRBJ2-3, with 9 nucleotides matching TRBD1. V was clipped by 2 bases and J by 7 bases; unmatched bases: 8. The CDR3 runs to 15 residues. From germline, CDR1 is SGHTS and CDR2 YDEGEE. The CDR3 loop reads CASSFSDRGGNTQYF. CDR3 in DNA: TGTGCCAGCAGCTTTAGTGACAGGGGGGGAAATACGCAGTATTTT.

The chain joins TRBV6-4 to TRBJ1-6; D not resolved. CDR3 length: 15 amino acids. Germline-derived CDR1 and CDR2 are MRHNA and SNTAGT. V shed 6 bases and J shed 7 bases, with 16 bases lying between them. In DNA, the CDR3 is TGTGCCAGCAGCGCCGGGAGCTCGGGCAATTCACCCCTCCACTTT. Its translation is CASSAGSSGNSPLHF.

The V and J genes are TRBV5-4 and TRBJ1-1; possibly TRBD1 for D (5 bases). The CDR3 consists of 19 residues. Trimming stripped 0 bases from V and 1 base from J, with 22 bases between. In germline, CDR1 is SGHNT, CDR2 YYREEE (reference sequence). The CDR3 loop reads CASSLDQGSFFLGNTEAFF. The CDR3 DNA reads as TGTGCCAGCAGCTTGGATCAGGGTTCCTTTTTCCTGGGGAACACTGAAGCTTTCTTT. Full variable domain (remainder filled in from reference TRBV5-4 and TRBJ1-1): ETGVTQSPTHLIKTRGQQVTLRCSSQSGHNTVSWYQQALGQGPQFIFQYYREEENGRGNFPPRFSGLQFPNYSSELNVNALELDDSALYLCASSLDQGSFFLGNTEAFFGQGTRLTVV.

The table lists this clone with many counts. The genes are TRBV2 and TRBJ2-2; D perhaps matches TRBD2 (6 bases). Germline CDR1 is SNHLY and CDR2 is FYNNEI. V lost 4 bases and J 1 base, leaving 10 bases between the germline ends. CDR3 length equals 15 residues. Here the CDR3 reads CASSGNGRNTGELFF. CDR3 coding DNA: TGTGCCAGCAGTGGCAACGGGAGGAACACCGGGGAGCTGTTTTTT.

J is TRBJ1-6 and V is TRBV30; 9 bases map to TRBD1. CDR3 length equals 15 residues. The germline CDR1 and CDR2 sequences are GTSNPN and SVGIG (reference sequence). V shed 5 bases and J 0 bases; nucleotides not matched to a gene: 2. The CDR3 here is CAWGTGSSYNSPLHF. The CDR3, as DNA: TGTGCCTGGGGGACAGGGAGCTCCTATAATTCACCCCTCCACTTT. Using reference TRBV30 and TRBJ1-6 for the parts outside the CDR3, the full variable domain is SQTIHQWPATLVQPVGSPLSLECTVEGTSNPNLYWYRQAAGRGLQLLFYSVGIGQISSEVPQNLSASRPQDRQFILSSKKLLLSDSGFYLCAWGTGSSYNSPLHFGNGTRLTVT.

V and J are TRBV11-3 and TRBJ2-5; weak D call: TRBD2 (5 bases). The CDR3 has 14 amino acids. Germline V gene sequence: CDR1 SGHNT, CDR2 YENEEA. V was pared by 4 bases and J by 5 bases, with 14 bases between. The CDR3 sequence: CASSSGGSGETQYF. The CDR3 DNA follows: TGTGCCAGCAGCTCCGGTGGGAGTGGTGAGACCCAGTACTTC.

A note on this clone: Within the sample, other DNA sequences also encode this same CDR3. The chain joins TRBV28 to TRBJ2-7, with D hard to call. The V end was cut by 3 bases, the J end by 2 bases, with 2 bases between. Per the germline V gene, CDR1 is MDHEN and CDR2 is SYDVKM. The CDR3 is 11 residues long. CDR3 in DNA: TGTGCCAGCAGTTTTGCCTACGAGCAGTACTTC. Its protein is CASSFAYEQYF.

J is TRBJ1-1 and V is TRBV6-6; D gene uncertain. V was pared by 0 bases and J by 4 bases, with 12 bases between. This CDR3 comprises 15 residues. Per the germline V gene, CDR1 is MNHNY and CDR2 is SVGAGI (reference sequence). Here the CDR3 reads CASSYSGEGVTEAFF. As DNA, the CDR3 is TGTGCCAGCAGTTACTCGGGTGAGGGAGTCACTGAAGCTTTCTTT.

As for this clone: Being one base from a much bigger clone, this may be a read error. This chain connects TRBV11-1 to TRBJ2-2; a weak D match, TRBD1 (5 bases). V was shortened by 1 base and J by 0 bases, with 6 bases between the two germline ends. Germline lookup yields CDR1 SGHAT and CDR2 FQDESV (reference sequence). The CDR3 spans 15 residues. CDR3 sequence: CASSLGGPNTGELFF. The CDR3, as DNA: TGTGCCAGCAGCTTAGGGGGCCCGAACACCGGGGAGCTGTTTTTT. The variable domain in full, with the rest retrieved from reference TRBV11-1 and TRBJ2-2, is EAEVAQSPRYKITEKSQAVAFWCDPISGHATLYWYRQILGQGPELLVQFQDESVVDDSQLPKDRFSAERLKGVDSTLKIQPAELGDSAMYLCASSLGGPNTGELFFGEGSRLTVL.

The chain combines TRBV11-2 with TRBJ2-1; 7 bases fit TRBD2. Germline values: CDR1 SGHAT, CDR2 FQNNGV. V lost 5 bases to trimming and J lost 0 bases; unmatched junction nucleotides: 7. This CDR3 contains 16 residues. In nucleotides, the CDR3 is TGTGCCAGCAGCCTTCGACTAGCCAGCTCCTACAATGAGCAGTTCTTC. This encodes CASSLRLASSYNEQFF. The full variable domain, rest sourced from reference TRBV11-2 and TRBJ2-1, is EAGVAQSPRYKIIEKRQSVAFWCNPISGHATLYWYQQILGQGPKLLIQFQNNGVVDDSQLPKDRFSAERLKGVDSTLKIQPAKLEDSAVYLCASSLRLASSYNEQFFGPGTRLTVL.

This clone is a singleton in its sample. The V call is TRBV30, the J call TRBJ1-6; D is uncertain. CDR1 is GTSNPN, CDR2 SVGIG, per germline (reference sequence). V lost 3 bases to trimming and J lost 7 bases, with 16 bases between them. There are 15 residues in the CDR3. The CDR3 DNA reads TGTGCCTGGAGCTTTTTACGGACCGAGAATTCACCCCTCCACTTT. This encodes CAWSFLRTENSPLHF.

This sequence joins TRBV5-4 and TRBJ1-1; D remains unclear. V lost 0 bases, J lost 0 bases, and 9 bases lay in between. The CDR3 runs 15 residues. The germline V gene has CDR1 SGHNT and CDR2 YYREEE (reference sequence). The CDR3 DNA follows: TGTGCCAGCAGCTTGGGTGGATTTATGAACACTGAAGCTTTCTTT. Amino acid sequence: CASSLGGFMNTEAFF.

The chain recombines TRBV9 with TRBJ2-1, with 13 bases lining up with TRBD2. The J segment lost 1 base and the V segment lost 0 bases, leaving 7 bases of the junction unmatched. Germline V CDR1 and CDR2: SGDLS, YYNGEE. The CDR3 totals 19 residues. In DNA form, the CDR3 reads TGTGCCAGCAGCGTAGCCACGACTAGCGGGAGGAAATCCTACAATGAGCAGTTCTTC. As protein: CASSVATTSGRKSYNEQFF.

V usage is TRBV10-2 and J usage is TRBJ2-2; 10 nucleotides line up with TRBD2. The CDR3 length is 16 residues. Germline loops: CDR1 WSHSY, CDR2 SAAADI. The V and J ends lost 3 bases and 7 bases, in that order; junction bases with no gene match: 8. In DNA form, the CDR3 reads TGCGCCAGCAGTGATGTAAGCGGGAGGGCAATCGGGGAGCTGTTTTTT. It yields the protein CASSDVSGRAIGELFF.

The chain carries TRBV18 and TRBJ2-6; possibly TRBD1 or TRBD2 for D (5 bases each). V was pared by 5 bases and J by 0 bases, with 11 bases between. CDR3 length equals 16 residues. CDR1 and CDR2 from the germline V gene are KGHSH and LQKENI. Written as DNA, the CDR3 is TGTGCCAGCTCAGGGGGTGTGCACTCTGGGGCCAACGTCCTGACTTTC. This codes for CASSGGVHSGANVLTF.

J is TRBJ1-2 and V is TRBV30; 7 positions agree with TRBD1. The V and J ends lost 2 bases and 8 bases, in that order; junction bases with no gene match: 8. CDR1 is GTSNPN and CDR2 is SVGIG in the germline V gene (reference sequence). The CDR3 length is 13 residues. The CDR3 is CAWSRQGWRGYTF. Here the CDR3 DNA reads TGTGCCTGGAGTAGACAGGGCTGGAGAGGCTACACCTTC.

The genes are TRBV5-1 and TRBJ1-1, with TRBD1 as a possible D gene (6 bases). V gave up 1 base and J gave up 3 bases, with 22 bases separating them. Germline assignment: CDR1 SGHRS and CDR2 YFSETQ. The CDR3 is 18 amino acids. The CDR3 reads CASSLRLGAGAGDTEAFF. The DNA for the CDR3 is TGCGCCAGCAGCTTGCGGTTAGGGGCAGGGGCTGGGGACACTGAAGCTTTCTTT.

The chain recombines TRBV29-1 with TRBJ2-1; 8 nucleotides agree with TRBD1. CDR3 length: 11 amino acids. J lost 7 bases, V lost 5 bases, and 1 base had no gene match. The germline V gene encodes CDR1 SQVTM and CDR2 ANQGSEA. The CDR3 loop is CSVNRGNEQFF. The CDR3 DNA follows: TGCAGCGTTAACAGGGGGAATGAGCAGTTCTTC.

The gene calls are TRBV9 and TRBJ1-3; 7 bases fit TRBD1. Germline V CDR1 and CDR2: SGDLS, YYNGEE. This CDR3 has 16 amino acids. V lost 4 bases and J lost 0; bases outside the gene matches: 7. CDR3 amino acids: CASSTPRDSSGNTIYF. CDR3 sequence (DNA): TGTGCCAGCAGCACCCCCCGGGACAGCTCTGGAAACACCATATATTTT.

This clone has ten or more counts. The sample contains more than one DNA sequence encoding this CDR3. V gene TRBV27 combines with J gene TRBJ2-7; D is perhaps TRBD2 (6 bases). The CDR3 contains 10 residues. The germline V gene encodes CDR1 MNHEY and CDR2 SMNVEV (reference sequence). The germline V and J ends were trimmed by 8 bases and 4 bases, with 6 bases remaining between them. The CDR3 reads CASGGYEQYF. CDR3 nucleotide sequence: TGTGCCAGCGGGGGGTACGAGCAGTACTTC.

The chain employs TRBV19 and TRBJ2-2; 12 bases match TRBD1. V lost 5 bases to trimming and J lost 4 bases; unmatched junction nucleotides: 11. Germline values: CDR1 LNHDA, CDR2 SQIVND (reference sequence). The CDR3 has 18 residues. This CDR3 reads CASSPSPGQGAITGELFF. CDR3 DNA: TGTGCCAGTAGTCCTTCCCCGGGACAGGGGGCGATCACCGGGGAGCTGTTTTTT.

CDR3 DNA sequence: TGTGCCAGCAGCTTAAGTCCTAGCGGGAACCATGAGCAGTTCTTC. Its protein is CASSLSPSGNHEQFF. V usage is TRBV7-2 and J usage is TRBJ2-1; 9 bases are a match to TRBD2. This CDR3 has 15 residues. V trimming: 2 bases; J trimming: 8 bases; junction bases outside the gene matches: 7. From germline, CDR1 is SGHTA and CDR2 FQGNSA.

This clone has a single count. The chain is built from TRBV18 and TRBJ1-5, with D perhaps TRBD1 (5 bases). The ends were cut back, 6 bases at V and 1 base at J, with 16 bases in the middle. The CDR3 has 16 residues. Germline V gene lookup returns CDR1 KGHSH and CDR2 LQKENI. CDR3 protein: CASSQGGGASNQPQHF. CDR3 sequence (DNA): TGTGCCAGCTCCCAAGGCGGGGGTGCAAGCAATCAGCCCCAGCATTTT.

This sequence joins TRBV28 and TRBJ1-5, with 11 bases identical to TRBD1. Trimming took 6 bases from V and 3 from J; bases not matched to a gene: 7. CDR3 size: 16 residues. Germline CDR1 MDHEN, CDR2 SYDVKM. The CDR3 here is CASSPSGQGVNQPQHF. The DNA of the CDR3 is TGTGCCAGCAGCCCCTCGGGACAGGGGGTCAATCAGCCCCAGCATTTT.

This chain connects TRBV30 to TRBJ2-2; 14 nucleotides match TRBD2. V lost 2 bases, J lost 5 bases, and 4 bases stayed unmatched. The germline gives CDR1 GTSNPN, CDR2 SVGIG (reference sequence). The CDR3 has 16 amino acids. The CDR3 DNA reads TGTGCCTGGAGTCCCGGGACTAGCGGGAGAACCGGGGAGCTGTTTTTT. Translating it yields CAWSPGTSGRTGELFF.

This clone was seen only a few times. The rearrangement joins TRBV2 to TRBJ1-4; 7 bases are a match to TRBD1. The CDR3 runs to 17 residues. CDR1 SNHLY and CDR2 FYNNEI come from the germline V gene. V was clipped by 6 bases and J by 6 bases; unmatched bases: 16. The CDR3 sequence is CASSPIRWGTVDEKLFF. In DNA, the CDR3 is TGTGCCAGCAGCCCCATTAGATGGGGGACAGTGGATGAAAAACTGTTTTTT.

The chain employs TRBV19 and TRBJ2-2; D gene ambiguous. The CDR3 totals 14 residues. Germline lookup yields CDR1 LNHDA and CDR2 SQIVND (reference sequence). V was shortened by 4 bases and J by 3 bases, with 9 bases between the two germline ends. The CDR3 region is CASSKKGHTGELFF. The CDR3 region has the DNA TGTGCCAGTAGTAAAAAAGGTCACACCGGGGAGCTGTTTTTT.

This chain connects TRBV27 to TRBJ1-1, with 7 bases identical to TRBD1. Losses at the gene ends were 5 bases for V and 6 bases for J; bases not matched to a gene: 6. Germline lookup yields CDR1 MNHEY and CDR2 SMNVEV (reference sequence). This CDR3 contains 13 residues. Written as DNA, the CDR3 is TGTGCCAGCAGTGACGACAGGGCCCCTGAAGCTTTCTTT. Encoded protein: CASSDDRAPEAFF.

In regard to this clone: Other DNA sequences in the sample encode the same CDR3. The chain uses TRBV30 and TRBJ1-2, with 7 bases identical to TRBD1. Germline values: CDR1 GTSNPN, CDR2 SVGIG (reference sequence). This CDR3 is 14 amino acids long. V trimming: 3 bases; J trimming: 4 bases; junction bases outside the gene matches: 8. CDR3 region: CAWSGQGGTYGYTF. Written as DNA, the CDR3 is TGTGCCTGGAGCGGTCAGGGGGGGACCTATGGCTACACCTTC.

The chain uses TRBV19 and TRBJ1-1; 9 nucleotides agree with TRBD1. This CDR3 is 15 amino acids long. From germline, CDR1 is LNHDA and CDR2 SQIVND (reference sequence). V trimming: 4 bases; J trimming: 5 bases; junction bases outside the gene matches: 8. CDR3 sequence: CASSTRTGEGTEAFF. The CDR3 DNA is TGTGCCAGTAGTACGAGGACAGGGGAGGGGACTGAAGCTTTCTTT.

This clone appeared many times. The rearrangement joins TRBV27 to TRBJ1-5, with a weak D call TRBD1 (6 bases). CDR1 is MNHEY, CDR2 SMNVEV, per germline (reference sequence). CDR3 length: 14 residues. The V gene lost 5 bases and the J gene lost 7 bases, with 15 bases spanning the gap. DNA for the CDR3: TGTGCCAGCAGTCCAGTTCCAGGGGCCCAGCCCCAGCATTTT. It is translated as CASSPVPGAQPQHF.